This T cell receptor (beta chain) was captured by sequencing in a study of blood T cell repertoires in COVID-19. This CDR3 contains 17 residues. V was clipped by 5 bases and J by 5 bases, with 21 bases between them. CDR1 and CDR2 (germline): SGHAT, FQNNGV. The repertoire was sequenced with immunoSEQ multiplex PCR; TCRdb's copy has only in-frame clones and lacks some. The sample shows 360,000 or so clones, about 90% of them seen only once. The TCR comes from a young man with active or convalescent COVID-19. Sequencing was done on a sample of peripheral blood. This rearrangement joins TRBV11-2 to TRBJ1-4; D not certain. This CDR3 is CASSGEFGLGRNEKLFF. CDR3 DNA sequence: TGTGCCAGCAGCGGGGAGTTCGGGTTGGGGAGAAATGAAAAACTGTTTTTT.